This is a list of T cell receptor beta chains from one sample in a study of graft-versus-host responses after intestinal transplantation. Here immunoSEQ multiplex PCR was the method, and the copy in TCRdb shows in-frame clones only, minus some. The sample has 30,000 or so clones, about 79% seen once. No antigen is known for these receptors. This material consisted of unstimulated CD8+ T cells sorted from spleen or lymph node cells, taken before intestinal transplant. These receptor sequences come from a human donor who received an intestinal transplant. The CDR3 runs from the conserved cysteine through the conserved F or W. The D gene is left open where the match is weak. Clone sizes are given selectively: once, few, many, or a class where the clone is expanded.

clone_size	j_call	v_call	d_call	cdr3_aa	cdr3_nt
.	TRBJ2-1	TRBV28	TRBD2	CATWATSGVLYNEQFF	TGTGCCACCTGGGCGACTAGCGGGGTCCTATACAATGAGCAGTTCTTC
.	TRBJ1-4	TRBV29-1	.	CSVEAPEATRGEKLFF	TGCAGCGTTGAAGCCCCCGAAGCAACCAGGGGTGAAAAACTGTTTTTT
.	TRBJ2-7	TRBV13	.	CASSLRGGGPYEQYF	TGTGCCAGCAGCTTAAGGGGGGGAGGGCCGTACGAGCAGTACTTC
.	TRBJ2-1	TRBV25-1	TRBD2	CASSESVWPGGNEQFF	TGTGCCAGCAGTGAATCGGTTTGGCCGGGAGGTAATGAGCAGTTCTTC
.	TRBJ2-7	TRBV5-6	TRBD1	CASSLVAGGPHYEQYF	TGTGCCAGCAGCTTGGTGGCAGGGGGCCCCCATTACGAGCAGTACTTC
.	TRBJ2-3	TRBV2	.	CASNAVSTDTQYF	TGTGCCAGCAACGCAGTGAGCACAGATACGCAGTATTTT
.	TRBJ1-5	TRBV19	.	CASSTQGYNQPQHF	TGTGCCAGTAGTACTCAGGGATACAATCAGCCCCAGCATTTT
.	TRBJ2-1	TRBV2	.	CASSEGLAPSGRNEQFF	TGTGCCAGCAGTGAAGGTTTAGCGCCCTCGGGGAGAAATGAGCAGTTCTTC
.	TRBJ2-1	TRBV2	TRBD2	CARTGTSGVYNEQFF	TGTGCCCGAACCGGGACTAGCGGGGTCTACAATGAGCAGTTCTTC
.	TRBJ2-3	TRBV10-2	TRBD2	CASSESTSGGAGTDTQYF	TGCGCCAGCAGTGAGTCAACTAGCGGGGGGGCCGGCACAGATACGCAGTATTTT
.	TRBJ1-5	TRBV15	.	CATSRGPVGLYSNQPQHF	TGTGCCACCAGCAGAGGCCCCGTGGGCTTATATAGCAATCAGCCCCAGCATTTT
.	TRBJ1-2	TRBV6-1	.	CASSEAGRVDYGYTF	TGTGCCAGCAGTGAAGCGGGCAGGGTGGACTATGGCTACACCTTC
.	TRBJ1-1	TRBV6-5	.	CASSYWDFGRNTEAFF	TGTGCCAGCAGTTACTGGGACTTCGGAAGGAACACTGAAGCTTTCTTT
few	TRBJ1-1	TRBV30	.	CAWTTVSTEAFF	TGTGCCTGGACGACTGTAAGCACTGAAGCTTTCTTT
.	TRBJ2-7	TRBV4-1	TRBD2	CASSHLSGALYEQYF	TGCGCCAGCAGCCACCTTAGCGGGGCCCTCTACGAGCAGTACTTC
once	TRBJ2-7	TRBV11-2	.	CASSLETGYEQYF	TGTGCCAGCAGCTTAGAGACAGGCTACGAGCAGTACTTC
.	TRBJ2-4	TRBV27	.	CASSEDSPIAKNIQYF	TGTGCCAGCAGTGAAGACAGTCCCATAGCCAAAAACATTCAGTACTTC
.	TRBJ2-7	TRBV11-2	.	CASSLIFRAQSSSSYEQYF	TGTGCCAGCAGCTTAATTTTCAGGGCACAGAGCTCAAGCTCCTACGAGCAGTACTTC
.	TRBJ2-5	TRBV2	TRBD1	CASCEGQGLVETQYF	TGTGCCAGCTGCGAGGGACAGGGATTGGTGGAGACCCAGTACTTC
.	TRBJ2-1	TRBV19	.	CASVGAEQFF	TGTGCCAGTGTCGGAGCGGAGCAGTTCTTC